These 31 T cell receptor beta chains originate from one sample sequenced in a study of post-analysis software for immune sequencing data. The study, taken as a whole, reports: Higher frequency in patients than in controls was seen for five TRBV segments, with TRBV5-6, TRBV5-1 and TRBV20-1 among them.

Every TCR beta cDNA library bore unique molecular identifiers. In TCRdb, the PCR reads were re-called with MiXCR into one record per CDR3 protein. The profile covers around 180,000 distinct CDR3 sequences, with 30% appearing a single time and less than 1.6% taken by the ten largest. Their recognized antigens are unknown. The sequenced material came from blood. Receptors were obtained from a girl aged 5-17 years with multiple sclerosis.

This clonotype occurred many times. An end of the junction differs from the germline gene, which may be a read error. The chain uses TRBV5-1 and TRBJ2-6, with 7 nucleotides matching TRBD2. The CDR3 spans 13 residues. Germline V gives CDR1 SGHRS, CDR2 YFSETQ. CDR3 in DNA: TGCGCCAGCAGCTTTGGCGGGGGCAACGTCCTGACTTTC. This sequence encodes CASSFGGGNVLTF.

The chain links TRBV3-1 to TRBJ1-1, with 7 nucleotides matching TRBD1. V trimming: 0 bases; J trimming: 0 bases; junction bases outside the gene matches: 10. Germline V lookup: CDR1 LGHDT, CDR2 YNNKEL (reference sequence). CDR3 length equals 18 residues. The CDR3 loop reads CASSQERRRQGLNTEAFF. In DNA, the CDR3 is TGTGCCAGCAGCCAAGAAAGGCGAAGACAGGGTCTGAACACTGAAGCTTTCTTT.

This clonotype was counted between two and nine times. CDR3 sequence: CASSEQASGSTGELFF. The DNA for the CDR3 is TGTGCCAGCAGTGAACAGGCTAGCGGGTCCACCGGGGAGCTGTTTTTT. V is TRBV2 and J is TRBJ2-2; 8 positions agree with TRBD2. This CDR3 comprises 16 residues. Germline loops: CDR1 SNHLY, CDR2 FYNNEI. The ends lost 2 bases at V and 4 bases at J; junction bases unmatched: 6. Filled out from reference TRBV2 and TRBJ2-2, the complete variable domain reads EPEVTQTPSHQVTQMGQEVILRCVPISNHLYFYWYRQILGQKVEFLVSFYNNEISEKSEIFDDQFSVERPDGSNFTLKIRSTKLEDSAMYFCASSEQASGSTGELFFGEGSRLTVL.

The sample holds a few counts of this clonotype. The CDR3 DNA follows: TGTGCCAGCAGTGGGCGACTAGCGGGAGGGATCTACAATGAGCAGTTCTTC. The encoded protein is CASSGRLAGGIYNEQFF. This sequence joins TRBV25-1 and TRBJ2-1; TRBD2 aligns across 14 bases. Germline CDR1 reads MGHDK; CDR2 reads SYGVNS. There are 17 residues in the CDR3. The ends lost 4 bases at V and 3 bases at J; junction bases unmatched: 5. Complete variable domain (other parts from reference TRBV25-1 and TRBJ2-1): EADIYQTPRYLVIGTGKKITLECSQTMGHDKMYWYQQDPGMELHLIHYSYGVNSTEKGDLSSESTVSRIRTEHFPLTLESARPSHTSQYLCASSGRLAGGIYNEQFFGPGTRLTVL.

The chain employs TRBV27 and TRBJ2-6, with 8 nucleotides matching TRBD1. Germline V CDR1 and CDR2: MNHEY, SMNVEV (reference sequence). This CDR3 contains 17 residues. The trim removed 6 bases at V and 1 base at J, leaving 8 bases unmatched. CDR3 in amino acids: CASSYEQGESGANVLTF. The CDR3 DNA follows: TGTGCCAGCAGCTACGAACAGGGGGAATCTGGGGCCAACGTCCTGACTTTC.

This clonotype was observed many times. This chain joins TRBV10-3 and TRBJ1-1; 9 nucleotides agree with TRBD1. CDR1 and CDR2 from the germline V gene are ENHRY and SYGVKD. The CDR3 spans 13 residues. V lost 10 bases to trimming and J lost 0 bases; unmatched junction nucleotides: 3. In DNA, the CDR3 is TGTGCCACCGGACAGGGGATGAACACTGAAGCTTTCTTT. Residues: CATGQGMNTEAFF.

As to this clonotype: A read error may explain this, as a much larger clone is one base away. The chain employs TRBV7-9 and TRBJ2-1; 7 positions match TRBD2. This CDR3 comprises 13 residues. V lost 5 bases and J lost 8; bases outside the gene matches: 6. CDR1 SEHNR and CDR2 FQNEAQ come from the germline V gene (reference sequence). CDR3 in DNA: TGTGCCAGCAGCCCACTAGCGTACGATGAGCAGTTCTTC. This sequence encodes CASSPLAYDEQFF.

This clonotype has only a few counts. The rearrangement joins TRBV30 to TRBJ1-2; possibly TRBD1 for D (5 bases). Germline loops: CDR1 GTSNPN, CDR2 SVGIG (reference sequence). V was pared by 4 bases and J by 3 bases, with 15 bases between. The CDR3 is 14 residues long. Here the CDR3 DNA reads TGTGCCTGGAATCGGGTAATACAGGACTATGGCTACACCTTC. This codes for CAWNRVIQDYGYTF.

Only a few counts were recorded for this clonotype. The rearrangement joins TRBV21-1 to TRBJ1-1. TRBV21-1 is termed a pseudogene. The CDR3 spans 12 residues. The CDR3 protein is CATQTGYTEAFF. The CDR3 DNA reads as TGTGCCACCCAAACTGGCTACACTGAAGCTTTCTTT.

This clonotype was detected only a few times. Since a much larger clone is just one base distant, this may be a read error. This chain connects TRBV4-2 to TRBJ1-2; D is undetermined. Germline CDR1 is LGHNA and CDR2 is YNFKEQ. There are 14 residues in the CDR3. CDR3 region: CTSSQEYSYYGYTF. The CDR3 nucleotides read TGTACCAGCAGCCAAGAGTACAGTTACTATGGCTACACCTTC.

This clonotype occurred many times. V gene TRBV3-1 combines with J gene TRBJ1-4; 9 positions match TRBD1. CDR1 is LGHDT and CDR2 is YNNKEL in the germline V gene (reference sequence). The CDR3 spans 16 residues. Trimming removed 4 bases from V and 0 bases from J; junction bases left unmatched: 3. CDR3 sequence: CASSLGTGTTNEKLFF. The DNA of the CDR3 is TGTGCCAGCAGCCTCGGGACAGGGACAACTAATGAAAAACTGTTTTTT.

This clonotype has just a few counts. This rearrangement joins TRBV12-3 or TRBV12-4 to TRBJ2-1, with 7 bases that match TRBD2. Trimming at V came to 7 bases and at J to 3 bases, leaving 9 bases not matched to a gene. This CDR3 is built from 15 residues. In nucleotides, the CDR3 is TGTGCCAGCATCCCCCCGGGAGGCTTCTACAATGAGCAGTTCTTC. It specifies CASIPPGGFYNEQFF.

V gene TRBV7-2 combines with J gene TRBJ2-2, with 11 bases that match TRBD2. The CDR3 has 16 amino acids. Trimming removed 5 bases from V and 4 bases from J; junction bases left unmatched: 6. The germline gives CDR1 SGHTA, CDR2 FQGNSA. In DNA, the CDR3 is TGTGCCAGCAGCGTAGGGACTAGCGGCCTCACCGGGGAGCTGTTTTTT. Translated, it gives CASSVGTSGLTGELFF.

This clonotype showed up many times. The chain is built from TRBV30 and TRBJ1-2; TRBD1 agrees at 10 bases. CDR3 length: 14 residues. V shed 2 bases, J shed 5 bases, and the junction held 5 bases outside the gene matches. Germline values: CDR1 GTSNPN, CDR2 SVGIG (reference sequence). In DNA form, the CDR3 reads TGTGCCTGGAGTACGACAGGGGGCCAATATGGCTACACCTTC. Amino acid sequence: CAWSTTGGQYGYTF.

V usage is TRBV5-1 and J usage is TRBJ1-4, with 10 bases that match TRBD1. From germline, CDR1 is SGHRS and CDR2 YFSETQ. V lost 5 bases and J lost 7; bases outside the gene matches: 5. The CDR3 loop spans 14 amino acids. The CDR3 nucleotides are TGCGCCAGCAGAACCGGGACAGGGGTTGAAAAACTGTTTTTT. Its translation: CASRTGTGVEKLFF.

The rearrangement uses TRBV16 and TRBJ2-3; D is ambiguous. The V end lost 0 bases, the J end lost 6 bases, and 4 bases lay between the germline ends. This CDR3 comprises 12 residues. The V gene's germline CDR1 is KGHSY and CDR2 FQNENV. DNA for the CDR3: TGTGCCAGCAGCCAATCGGATGATACGCAGTATTTT. Its translation: CASSQSDDTQYF.

In regard to this clonotype: A much larger clonotype is one base distant, so this may be a read error. V gene TRBV6-6 combines with J gene TRBJ2-4; TRBD2 is a possible D gene (6 bases). The J call may not be correct, given that the DNA end is closer to TRBJ2-7. The length of the CDR3 is 14 residues. CDR1 and CDR2 (germline): MNHNY, SVGAGI (reference sequence). As DNA, the CDR3 is TGTGCCAGCTCCCTTGCCGCGGGACCATACGAGCAGTACTTC. It yields the protein CASSLAAGPYEQYF.

In its sample, this clonotype was seen a few times. This chain joins TRBV6-2 or TRBV6-3 and TRBJ1-5, with D possibly TRBD1 on 5 matching bases. There are 13 residues in the CDR3. Trimming shortened V by 8 bases and J by 3 bases, and 11 bases separated the two germline ends. Germline loops: CDR1 MNHEY, CDR2 SVGEGT. The CDR3 region is CASGWGNNQPQHF. In DNA, the CDR3 is TGTGCCAGCGGATGGGGGAACAATCAGCCCCAGCATTTT.

The rearrangement uses TRBV18 and TRBJ2-1, with 14 bases matching TRBD2. This CDR3 has 18 residues. Trimming at V came to 2 bases and at J to 12 bases, leaving 15 bases not matched to a gene. Germline values: CDR1 KGHSH, CDR2 LQKENI. For the CDR3, the DNA is TGTGCCAGCTCACCAAAGGTGCTGGGACTAGCGGGAGAAGATGGGCAGTTCTTC. Translating gives CASSPKVLGLAGEDGQFF.

The chain uses TRBV24-1 and TRBJ2-1; D unresolved. The CDR3 contains 10 residues. Trimming pared 8 bases from V and 12 bases from J, leaving 10 bases between. Per germline, CDR1 KGHDR and CDR2 SFDVKD. CDR3 loop: CATTRSPQFF. The CDR3 coding sequence is TGTGCCACCACGAGGAGTCCGCAGTTCTTC.

The chain employs TRBV2 and TRBJ1-5, with no clear D. Germline V CDR1 and CDR2: SNHLY, FYNNEI. Trimming stripped 4 bases from V and 2 bases from J, with 9 bases between. The CDR3 totals 14 residues. CDR3 residues: CASSATGGNQPQHF. CDR3 DNA sequence: TGTGCCAGCAGTGCAACTGGCGGCAATCAGCCCCAGCATTTT.

This clonotype was found many times. The genes are TRBV20-1 and TRBJ2-7; 8 positions agree with TRBD1. CDR3 length equals 16 residues. The J segment lost 2 bases and the V segment lost 5 bases, leaving 14 bases of the junction unmatched. The germline gives CDR1 DFQATT, CDR2 SNEGSKA (reference sequence). CDR3 sequence reads: CSAQILQTGATYEQYF. The CDR3 coding sequence is TGCAGTGCTCAAATCCTTCAGACAGGGGCCACCTACGAGCAGTACTTC.

The chain uses TRBV4-2 and TRBJ2-6; 7 bases map to TRBD2. Germline assignment: CDR1 LGHNA and CDR2 YNFKEQ. The CDR3 sequence is 19 residues long. Trimming at V came to 8 bases and at J to 0 bases, leaving 16 bases not matched to a gene. The chain's CDR3 is CASLSSGALESSGANVLTF. CDR3 coding DNA: TGTGCCAGCCTGTCAAGCGGGGCGTTGGAATCCTCTGGGGCCAACGTCCTGACTTTC.

Worth noting for this clonotype: With a much larger clone just one base away, this may be a read error. V gene TRBV7-7 combines with J gene TRBJ2-1; 9 bases align to TRBD2. In germline, CDR1 is SSHAT, CDR2 FNYEAQ (reference sequence). CDR3 size: 18 residues. This chain's CDR3 is CASNFELAGDGVYNEQFF. The CDR3 region has the DNA TGTGCTAGCAACTTTGAGTTAGCGGGAGATGGGGTCTACAATGAGCAGTTCTTC.

In regard to this clonotype: The junction departs from germline at one end; a sequencing error may be responsible. The genes are TRBV5-1 and TRBJ2-5; TRBD1 aligns across 10 bases. The J call may be faulty, since TRBJ2-7 better matches the DNA end. The CDR3 totals 15 residues. From germline, CDR1 is SGHRS and CDR2 YFSETQ. The CDR3 bases are TGCGCCTGCAGCCCGCCGGGACAGGGGACCTACGAGCAGTACTTC. Translated, it gives CACSPPGQGTYEQYF.

This clonotype occurred a few times. The chain has TRBV12-3 or TRBV12-4 and TRBJ2-6; 8 nucleotides agree with TRBD1. The CDR3 runs 13 residues. J gave up 12 bases and V 5 bases, and 6 bases lay outside the gene matches. The CDR3, as DNA: TGTGCCAGCAGTCACCAGGGGGCGGGCGTCCTGACTTTC. Translated, it gives CASSHQGAGVLTF.

This clonotype was counted once. Possible read error: a much larger clone is one base away. The V gene is TRBV5-1, the J gene TRBJ2-7; D not certain. The V gene's germline CDR1 is SGHRS and CDR2 YFSETQ. V dropped 4 bases and J dropped 2 bases, with 13 bases sitting between them. The CDR3 spans 14 residues. In DNA, the CDR3 is TGCGCCAGCAGCGTGGCCGGCAGCCCCTACGAGCAGTACTTC. It codes for CASSVAGSPYEQYF.

The table lists this clonotype with many counts. The gene calls are TRBV15 and TRBJ2-1; D gene uncertain. Deletions cut 1 base from V and 0 bases from J, with 7 bases between. Per germline, CDR1 LNHNV and CDR2 YYDKDF (reference sequence). The CDR3 runs 15 residues. CDR3 in DNA: TGTGCCACCAGCAGAGTGGCGAGCTCCTACAATGAGCAGTTCTTC. It specifies CATSRVASSYNEQFF.

V and J are TRBV5-1 and TRBJ1-2; D is uncertain. V was cut by 0 bases and J by 6 bases, with 12 bases left in between. The CDR3 has 14 amino acids. The germline CDR1 and CDR2 sequences are SGHRS and YFSETQ. The CDR3 bases are TGCGCCAGCAGCTTGGAAAGGGCCGAAGATGGCTACACCTTC. This translates into CASSLERAEDGYTF.

There are many counts of this clonotype. This chain joins TRBV28 and TRBJ2-6, with D possibly called TRBD1 or TRBD2 (5 bases each). V was shortened by 7 bases and J by 0 bases, with 13 bases between the two germline ends. Per germline, CDR1 MDHEN and CDR2 SYDVKM. This CDR3 region has 16 residues. The chain's CDR3 is CASTPGPISGANVLTF. The DNA for the CDR3 is TGTGCCAGCACCCCGGGGCCAATCTCTGGGGCCAACGTCCTGACTTTC.

A few counts support this clonotype. This rearrangement joins TRBV10-3 to TRBJ1-1, with D perhaps TRBD1 (6 bases). V lost 7 bases and J lost 7, with 13 bases in between. Germline V CDR1 and CDR2: ENHRY, SYGVKD. The CDR3 is 12 residues long. The CDR3 reads CAIMEGEGEAFF. The CDR3 bases are TGTGCCATCATGGAGGGGGAAGGTGAAGCTTTCTTT.